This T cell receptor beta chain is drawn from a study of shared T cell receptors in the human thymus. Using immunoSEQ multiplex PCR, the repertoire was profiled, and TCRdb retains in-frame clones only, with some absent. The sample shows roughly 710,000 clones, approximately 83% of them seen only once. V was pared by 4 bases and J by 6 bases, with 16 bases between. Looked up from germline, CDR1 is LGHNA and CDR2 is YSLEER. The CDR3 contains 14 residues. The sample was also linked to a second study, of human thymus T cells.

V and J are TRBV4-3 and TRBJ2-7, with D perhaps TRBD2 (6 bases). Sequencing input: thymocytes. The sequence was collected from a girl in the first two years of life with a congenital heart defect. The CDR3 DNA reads TGCGCCAGCAGCCCAACCCCGGGGGTCGGCGAGCAGTACTTC. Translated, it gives CASSPTPGVGEQYF.